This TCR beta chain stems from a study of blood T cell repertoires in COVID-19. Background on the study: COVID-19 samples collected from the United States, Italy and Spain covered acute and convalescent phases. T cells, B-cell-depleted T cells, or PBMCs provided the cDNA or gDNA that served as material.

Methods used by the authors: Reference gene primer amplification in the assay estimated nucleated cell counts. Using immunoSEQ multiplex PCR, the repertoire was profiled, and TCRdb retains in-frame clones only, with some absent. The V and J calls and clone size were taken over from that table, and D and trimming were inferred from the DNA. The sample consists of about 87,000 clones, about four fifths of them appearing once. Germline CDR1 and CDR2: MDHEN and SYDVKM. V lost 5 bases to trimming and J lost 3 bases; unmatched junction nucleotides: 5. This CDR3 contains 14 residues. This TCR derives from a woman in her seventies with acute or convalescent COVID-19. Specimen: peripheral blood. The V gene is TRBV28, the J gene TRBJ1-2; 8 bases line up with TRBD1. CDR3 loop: CASSPGQGDYGYTF. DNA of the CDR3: TGTGCCAGCAGTCCTGGACAGGGCGACTATGGCTACACCTTC.